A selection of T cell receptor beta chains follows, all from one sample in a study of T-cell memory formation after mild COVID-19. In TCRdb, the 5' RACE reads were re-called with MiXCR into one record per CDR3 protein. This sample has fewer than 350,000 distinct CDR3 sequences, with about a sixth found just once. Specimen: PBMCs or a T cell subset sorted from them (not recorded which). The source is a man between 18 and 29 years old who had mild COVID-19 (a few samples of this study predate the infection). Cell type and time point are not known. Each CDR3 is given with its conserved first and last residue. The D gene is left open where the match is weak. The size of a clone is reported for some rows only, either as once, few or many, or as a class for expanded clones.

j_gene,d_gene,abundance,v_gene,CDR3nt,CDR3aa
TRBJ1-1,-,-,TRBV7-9,TGTGCCAGCAGACCGTCGGGGGCAGGGGCGAACACTGAAGCTTTCTTT,CASRPSGAGANTEAFF
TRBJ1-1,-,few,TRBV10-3,TGTGCCATCAGCAAGGGTACGGGGGCTTTCTTT,CAISKGTGAFF
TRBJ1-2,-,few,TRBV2,TGTGCCAGCAGTGAAGCGAAGCCTTATGGCTGCACCTTC,CASSEAKPYGCTF
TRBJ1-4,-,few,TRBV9,TGTGCCAGCAGCGTAGGGGGGATCGGGAATGAAAAACTGTTTTTT,CASSVGGIGNEKLFF
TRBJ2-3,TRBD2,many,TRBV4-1,TGCGCCAGCAGCCAAAACCAGGCTAGCGGGGGGGCCGGAGATACGCAGTATTTT,CASSQNQASGGAGDTQYF
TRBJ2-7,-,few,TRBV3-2,TGTGCCAGCGGTGGACAGGGCAACGAGCAGTACTTC,CASGGQGNEQYF
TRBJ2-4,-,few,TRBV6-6,TGTGCCAGCAGTCAGGGAAGGGTTGCCATTCAGTACTTC,CASSQGRVAIQYF
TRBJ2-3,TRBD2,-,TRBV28,TGTGCCAGCAGTTCCCGTTTGGCGGGGGAGACAGATACGCAGTATTTT,CASSSRLAGETDTQYF
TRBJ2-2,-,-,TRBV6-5,TGTGCCACCACAGGGTACCCGAACACCGGGGAGCTGTTTTTT,CATTGYPNTGELFF
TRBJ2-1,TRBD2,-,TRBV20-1,TGCAGTGGGAAAGAACGGACTAGCGGAAACAATGAGCAGTTCTTC,CSGKERTSGNNEQFF
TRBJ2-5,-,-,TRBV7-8,TGTGCCAGCATTGAGGCAGGGGAAGAGACCCAGTACTTC,CASIEAGEETQYF
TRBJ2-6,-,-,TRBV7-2,TGTGCCAGCAGCTTAGGTCCCATGGCTGGGGCCAACGTCCTGACTTTC,CASSLGPMAGANVLTF
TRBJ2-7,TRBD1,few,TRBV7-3,TGTGCCAGCAGCTTTTCCGGGACAGGGGAATACGAGCAGTACTTC,CASSFSGTGEYEQYF
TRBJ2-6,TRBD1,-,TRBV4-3,TGCGCCAGCAGCCAGAGAGGGGGCCTTTCCGGGGCCAACGTCCTGACTTTC,CASSQRGGLSGANVLTF
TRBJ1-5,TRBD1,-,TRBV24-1,TGTGCCACCAGTGACAGGGGGCATCAGCCCCAGCATTTT,CATSDRGHQPQHF
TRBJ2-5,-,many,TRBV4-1,TGCGCCAGCAGCCAAGGGCAGGTGGAGACCCAGTACTTC,CASSQGQVETQYF
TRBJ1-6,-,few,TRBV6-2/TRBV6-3,TGTGCCAGCAGTTACCAGGGTGGGAATTCACCCCTCCACTTT,CASSYQGGNSPLHF
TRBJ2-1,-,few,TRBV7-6,TGTGCCAGCAGCCAGGGGAATACCTACAATGAGCAGTTCTTC,CASSQGNTYNEQFF
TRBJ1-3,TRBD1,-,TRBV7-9,TGTGCCAGCAGCTCACAGGGGAAAAACACCATATATTTT,CASSSQGKNTIYF
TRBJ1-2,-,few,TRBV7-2,TGTGCCAGCAGCCTAAGCCGACGTCAGTATGGCTACACCTTC,CASSLSRRQYGYTF
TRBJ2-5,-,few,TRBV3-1,TGTGCCAGCAGCCCGGCCGGGGGCTGGCAGACCCAGTACTTC,CASSPAGGWQTQYF
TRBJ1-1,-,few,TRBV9,TGTGCCAGCAGCGGTCCCGGGATGGCAGATGAAGCTTTCTTT,CASSGPGMADEAFF
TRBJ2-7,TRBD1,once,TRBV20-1,TGCAGTGCTAGAGATATCCGGACAGGGGACCCCGCCGAGCAGTACTTC,CSARDIRTGDPAEQYF
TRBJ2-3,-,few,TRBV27,TGTGCCAGCAGTTTATCGGCAGGCACAGATACGCAGTATTTT,CASSLSAGTDTQYF
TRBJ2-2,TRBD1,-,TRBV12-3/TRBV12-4,TGTGCCAGCAGGGGACAGATCTTTTTGGGGGAGCTGTTTTTT,CASRGQIFLGELFF
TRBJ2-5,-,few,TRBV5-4,TGTGCCAGCAGCCAAAACAGGGGAGGAGAGACCCAGTACTTC,CASSQNRGGETQYF
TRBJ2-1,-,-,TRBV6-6,TGTGCCAGCACTAAGCAGGACACCTACAATGAGCAGTTCTTC,CASTKQDTYNEQFF
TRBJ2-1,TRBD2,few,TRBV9,TGTGCCAGCAGCGTAGGGACTAGCAAGTACAATGAGCAGTTCTTC,CASSVGTSKYNEQFF
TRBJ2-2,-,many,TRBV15,TGTGCCACCAGCAGTGGGACGGGGGACACCGGGGAGCTGTTTTTT,CATSSGTGDTGELFF
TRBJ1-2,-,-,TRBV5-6,TGTGCCAGCAGCCCGCGCGACAGCGCGCGCTATGGCTACACCTTC,CASSPRDSARYGYTF
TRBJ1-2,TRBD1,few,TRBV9,TGTGCCAGCAGCGTAGAAACCGACAGGGCTGTCTATGGCTACACCTTC,CASSVETDRAVYGYTF
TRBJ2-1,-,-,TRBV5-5,TGTGCCAGCAGCCCTACAGGGGAGGCCCACAATGAGCAGTTCTTC,CASSPTGEAHNEQFF
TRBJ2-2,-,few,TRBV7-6,TGTGCCAGCAGTCGAACCCCGTTGGGAGGTGGGGGGCGATCGAACACCGGGGAGCTGTTTTTT,CASSRTPLGGGGRSNTGELFF